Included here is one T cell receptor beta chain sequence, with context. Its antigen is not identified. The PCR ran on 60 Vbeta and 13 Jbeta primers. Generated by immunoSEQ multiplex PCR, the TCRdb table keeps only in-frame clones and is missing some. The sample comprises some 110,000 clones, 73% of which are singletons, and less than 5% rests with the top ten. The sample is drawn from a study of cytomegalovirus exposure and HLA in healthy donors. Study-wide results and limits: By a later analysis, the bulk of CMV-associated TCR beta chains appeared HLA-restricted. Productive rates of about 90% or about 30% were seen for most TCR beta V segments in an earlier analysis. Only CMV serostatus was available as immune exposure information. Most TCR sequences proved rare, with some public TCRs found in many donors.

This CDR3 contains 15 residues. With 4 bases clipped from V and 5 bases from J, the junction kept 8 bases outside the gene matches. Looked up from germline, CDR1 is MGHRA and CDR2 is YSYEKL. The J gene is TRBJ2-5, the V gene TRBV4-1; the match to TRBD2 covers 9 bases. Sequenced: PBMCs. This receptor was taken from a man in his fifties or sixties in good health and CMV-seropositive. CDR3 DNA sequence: TGCGCCAGCAGCCGCCCCGGGGCGGGGGGGGAGACCCAGTACTTC. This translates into CASSRPGAGGETQYF.